This T cell receptor (beta chain) was sequenced in a study of T cells after yellow fever vaccination. Study overall: The authors prepared low-cell-number fractions using SMART-Seq v4 Ultra Low Input.

Study outcomes and limitations: Subsequent booster samples again held most clones from primary vaccination (96% CD4, 85% to 90% CD8). A secondary response was less intense yet reached its peak sooner, at day 5 versus 15.

Germline V gives CDR1 SGHDT, CDR2 YYEEEE. There are 14 residues in the CDR3. V lost 6 bases, J lost 0 bases, and 7 bases lay in between. 5'RACE template switching produced TCR cDNA carrying a universal primer site and UMIs. From the 5' RACE reads, TCRdb called clonotypes with MiXCR, one entry per CDR3 protein. This sample carries fewer than 450,000 distinct CDR3 sequences, less than 9.5% of them seen once, and the ten largest clones take 15% to 20%. Comments on this clonotype: Its antigen is not known. Possible read error: a much larger clone is one base away.

This TCR derives from a man between 18 and 35 years old who received the YFV17D yellow fever vaccine. The chain recombines TRBV5-6 with TRBJ2-6; D is perhaps TRBD1 or TRBD2 (5 bases each). Sequences were derived from PBMCs, sampled roughly seven weeks after the first yellow fever vaccination. This CDR3 is CASIGASGANVLTF. CDR3 DNA sequence: TGTGCCAGCATCGGGGCCTCTGGGGCCAACGTCCTGACTTTC.